This passage covers 5 T cell receptor beta chains from one sample sequenced in a study of response to subunit inactivated influenza vaccine. TCRdb re-derived calls from the RT-PCR reads in MiXCR, one entry per CDR3 protein. The sample includes roughly 700,000 distinct CDR3 sequences, more than 11% seen only once; the top ten take 6.5% to 8.5%. The sample was PBMCs from blood, taken approximately 15 days before vaccination. These receptors all stem from a man aged 45 to 65 who received an inactivated influenza vaccine.

The V and J genes are TRBV18 and TRBJ2-1; the match to TRBD1 covers 9 bases. The CDR3 spans 17 residues. Germline-derived CDR1 and CDR2 are KGHSH and LQKENI. Trimming at V came to 3 bases and at J to 1 base, leaving 7 bases not matched to a gene. The CDR3 sequence is CASSPPTGGASYNEQFF. The CDR3 DNA follows: TGTGCCAGCTCACCGCCAACAGGGGGCGCGTCCTACAATGAGCAGTTCTTC.

This clonotype was recorded a few times. CDR3 bases: TGTGCCAGCCTACCAGGGGGCGCCTCAAATGAGCAGTTCTTC. Its protein is CASLPGGASNEQFF. The chain combines TRBV6-1 with TRBJ2-1, with 8 bases identical to TRBD1. The trim removed 8 bases at V and 7 bases at J, leaving 10 bases unmatched. Germline-derived CDR1 and CDR2 are MNHNS and SASEGT. The CDR3 contains 14 residues.

This clonotype was detected a few times. The chain combines TRBV28 with TRBJ2-3; 14 nucleotides match TRBD2. There are 18 residues in the CDR3. Germline V lookup: CDR1 MDHEN, CDR2 SYDVKM. V was clipped by 5 bases and J by 3 bases; unmatched bases: 10. The CDR3 nucleotides are TGTGCCAGCAGTATCGGGACTAGCGGGAGATGGATAACAGATACGCAGTATTTT. It specifies CASSIGTSGRWITDTQYF.

This clonotype was seen a few times. V gene TRBV11-2 combines with J gene TRBJ2-7, with TRBD1 as a possible D gene (7 bases). CDR3 length: 15 residues. Germline CDR1 is SGHAT and CDR2 is FQNNGV. The V and J ends lost 0 bases and 5 bases respectively, with 14 bases between them. The chain's CDR3 is CASSLDRRGTDEQYF. CDR3 coding DNA: TGTGCCAGCAGCTTAGATAGGAGGGGGACAGACGAGCAGTACTTC.

This clonotype was seen a handful of times. This sequence joins TRBV5-8 and TRBJ2-7; D remains unclear. This CDR3 comprises 16 residues. V lost 0 bases and J 3 bases, leaving 16 bases between the germline ends. CDR1 and CDR2 from the germline V gene are SGHTS and YDEGEE. The CDR3 DNA reads TGTGCCAGCAGCTTGGGTGTCCGGCATACCTTCTACGAGCAGTACTTC. Protein product: CASSLGVRHTFYEQYF.